What follows is one T cell receptor (beta chain) and its context. Its antigen is unknown. The data belong to a study of beta chain features in type 1 diabetes. Looked up from germline, CDR1 is SGHAT and CDR2 is FQNNGV. The junction had 11 bases not matched to a gene; V was cut back by 6 bases and J by 4 bases. There are 15 residues in the CDR3. Findings of the study overall: VDJ junctions in type 1 diabetes patients carried more deletions and fewer insertions.

Expressed TCRB transcripts were sequenced because the entire RNA isolate underwent reverse transcription. Measured with immunoSEQ multiplex PCR; TCRdb has only the in-frame clones, and not every one. The table has hundreds of thousands of clones, 10% to 15% seen once. This clonotype was obtained from a man younger than 35 in good health. Material: naive CD4+ T cells from blood. This chain uses TRBV11-2 with TRBJ1-2; TRBD1 matches 7 bases. The CDR3 nucleotides read TGTGCCAGCAGTCCGCCGGGACAGCGCATCTATGGCTACACCTTC. Residues: CASSPPGQRIYGYTF.